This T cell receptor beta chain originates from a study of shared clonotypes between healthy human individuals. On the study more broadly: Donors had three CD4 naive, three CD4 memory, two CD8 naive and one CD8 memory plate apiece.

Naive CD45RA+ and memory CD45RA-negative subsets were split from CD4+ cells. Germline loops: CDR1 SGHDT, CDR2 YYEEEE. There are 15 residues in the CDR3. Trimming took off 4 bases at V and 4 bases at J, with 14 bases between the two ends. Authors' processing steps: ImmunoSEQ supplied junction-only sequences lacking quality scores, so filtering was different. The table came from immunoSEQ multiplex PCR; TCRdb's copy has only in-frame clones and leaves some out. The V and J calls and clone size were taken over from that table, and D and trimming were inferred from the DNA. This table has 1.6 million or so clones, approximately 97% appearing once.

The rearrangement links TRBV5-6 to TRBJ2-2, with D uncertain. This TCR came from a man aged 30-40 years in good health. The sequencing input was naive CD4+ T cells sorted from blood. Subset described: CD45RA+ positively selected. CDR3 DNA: TGTGCCAGCAGCCGCTTGACCTCGAGCACCGGGGAGCTGTTTTTT. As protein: CASSRLTSSTGELFF.